The 24 T cell receptor beta chains listed next were all sequenced from one sample in a study of patients and donors after allogeneic stem cell transplantation. Via MiXCR, TCRdb re-called the RT-PCR reads, giving one row per CDR3 protein. The sample has about 87,000 distinct CDR3 sequences, just under 5% seen once. Sequencing used blood, either unsorted or a sorted T cell fraction (not recorded which). These receptors all come from a human donor who was either an allogeneic HSCT recipient or a stem cell or donor lymphocyte infusion donor (not recorded which). It is not recorded whose cells these are; they may come from a transplant donor.

This clonotype came up many times. The V gene is TRBV7-9, the J gene TRBJ2-5; 10 bases are a match to TRBD2. Losses at the gene ends were 4 bases for V and 4 bases for J; bases not matched to a gene: 9. The CDR3 loop spans 16 amino acids. Germline CDR1 is SEHNR and CDR2 is FQNEAQ (reference sequence). The CDR3 DNA follows: TGTGCCAGCAGCTCTAGCGGGGGCCATAGGGGAGAGACCCAGTACTTC. Translation: CASSSSGGHRGETQYF.

This clonotype was counted at least ten times. The rearrangement links TRBV5-1 to TRBJ2-5; perhaps D is TRBD1 or TRBD2 (6 bases each). Germline V gives CDR1 SGHRS, CDR2 YFSETQ. The CDR3 length is 14 residues. V lost 5 bases and J lost 1, with 12 bases in between. In nucleotides, the CDR3 is TGCGCCAGCAGAAGGGGGGAAAGCCAAGAGACCCAGTACTTC. This translates into CASRRGESQETQYF.

This chain joins TRBV12-3 or TRBV12-4 and TRBJ2-7; D is unclear. V was shortened by 3 bases and J by 3 bases, with 9 bases between the two germline ends. The CDR3 contains 13 residues. The CDR3 coding sequence is TGTGCCAGCAGTTTCTCCGACGGCTACGAGCAGTACTTC. It yields the protein CASSFSDGYEQYF.

V gene TRBV4-2 combines with J gene TRBJ1-6, with 9 bases aligning to TRBD1. Germline V gene lookup returns CDR1 LGHNA and CDR2 YNFKEQ. The CDR3 runs 15 residues. Germline trimming cut 2 bases from V and 9 bases from J; bases unmatched to any gene: 5. This CDR3 is CASSQRTGDGSPLHF. The DNA of the CDR3 is TGTGCCAGCAGCCAACGGACAGGGGACGGTTCACCCCTCCACTTT.

The gene calls are TRBV20-1 and TRBJ1-2; D uncertain. Germline V gives CDR1 DFQATT, CDR2 SNEGSKA (reference sequence). The CDR3 has 12 residues. The CDR3 DNA reads TGCAGCCCTCGGGCGCCAGTCTATGGCTACACCTTC. Amino acids: CSPRAPVYGYTF.

This clonotype was found many times. The V gene is TRBV28, the J gene TRBJ2-7; a weak D match, TRBD2 (6 bases). Per germline, CDR1 MDHEN and CDR2 SYDVKM. V was clipped by 4 bases and J by 2 bases, with 15 bases between them. There are 15 residues in the CDR3. The CDR3 is CASSSPSGGPYEQYF. The DNA of the CDR3 is TGTGCCAGCAGTTCTCCAAGCGGAGGGCCCTACGAGCAGTACTTC.

This clonotype was seen at least ten times. The gene calls are TRBV27 and TRBJ1-1; no reliable D call. From germline, CDR1 is MNHEY and CDR2 SMNVEV (reference sequence). Between the trimmed V and J ends, which lost 3 bases and 4 bases, there was a span of 9 bases. The CDR3 extends over 13 amino acids. DNA for the CDR3: TGTGCCAGCAGTTTCCGACATGGCACTGAAGCTTTCTTT. Its translation is CASSFRHGTEAFF.

This clonotype came up a few times. The rearrangement joins TRBV3-1 to TRBJ1-2; D is undetermined. The germline gives CDR1 LGHDT, CDR2 YNNKEL (reference sequence). V gave up 4 bases and J gave up 8 bases, with 11 bases separating them. This CDR3 has 12 residues. CDR3 bases: TGTGCCAGCAGCCGGGCCGTCGGGGGCTACACCTTC. It translates to CASSRAVGGYTF.

In its sample, this clonotype was seen a few times. The chain uses TRBV18 and TRBJ2-1; D gene ambiguous. The CDR3 extends over 14 amino acids. Trimming pared 2 bases from V and 2 bases from J, leaving 7 bases between. Germline values: CDR1 KGHSH, CDR2 LQKENI. CDR3 DNA sequence: TGTGCCAGCTCACCAGCCCAGACCTACAATGAGCAGTTCTTC. Translating it yields CASSPAQTYNEQFF.

This clonotype qualifies as medium-sized (0.01 to 0.1%). The rearrangement joins TRBV2 to TRBJ2-3, with 8 bases that match TRBD2. This CDR3 spans 13 amino acids. V lost 7 bases, J lost 4 bases, and 4 bases stayed unmatched. The germline V gene has CDR1 SNHLY and CDR2 FYNNEI. CDR3 nucleotide sequence: TGTGCCAGCAACGTAGCGGGGTCAGATACGCAGTATTTT. Its protein is CASNVAGSDTQYF.

The V call is TRBV19, the J call TRBJ1-1; tentatively, D is TRBD1 (6 bases). Trimming took 5 bases from V and 0 from J, leaving 25 bases between them. CDR1 and CDR2 from the germline V gene are LNHDA and SQIVND (reference sequence). This CDR3 comprises 19 residues. The CDR3 DNA sequence: TGTGCCAGTAGTCGACGGACAGACCTGTGGGGCAGTATGAACACTGAAGCTTTCTTT. Translation: CASSRRTDLWGSMNTEAFF.

In this sample, this clonotype turned up many times. The V gene is TRBV6-2 or TRBV6-3, the J gene TRBJ2-2; TRBD1 agrees at 10 bases. Germline-derived CDR1 and CDR2 are MNHEY and SVGEGT. This CDR3 comprises 17 residues. V was pared by 7 bases and J by 3 bases, with 11 bases of the junction left unmatched. In DNA, the CDR3 is TGTGCCAGCACCGGCCCCGGACAGGGGGGGGACACCGGGGAGCTGTTTTTT. Encoded protein: CASTGPGQGGDTGELFF.

This clonotype was observed many times. The rearrangement joins TRBV30 to TRBJ1-5; weak D call: TRBD1 (5 bases). The germline V gene encodes CDR1 GTSNPN and CDR2 SVGIG (reference sequence). This CDR3 region has 16 residues. Between the trimmed V and J ends, which lost 3 bases and 2 bases, there was a span of 17 bases. The CDR3 loop reads CAWRLSGRGGNQPQHF. CDR3 sequence (DNA): TGTGCCTGGAGGCTTTCAGGAAGGGGAGGCAATCAGCCCCAGCATTTT. Filled out from reference TRBV30 and TRBJ1-5, the complete variable domain reads SQTIHQWPATLVQPVGSPLSLECTVEGTSNPNLYWYRQAAGRGLQLLFYSVGIGQISSEVPQNLSASRPQDRQFILSSKKLLLSDSGFYLCAWRLSGRGGNQPQHFGDGTRLSIL.

This chain links TRBV6-5 with TRBJ1-4; D gene unclear. There are 13 residues in the CDR3. Per germline, CDR1 MNHEY and CDR2 SVGAGI. Trimming removed 4 bases from V and 8 bases from J, with 11 bases in between. CDR3 bases: TGTGCCAGCAGTTGCTCGGCGAAAGAAAAACTGTTTTTT. Protein sequence: CASSCSAKEKLFF.

This clonotype was detected many times. This sequence joins TRBV5-1 and TRBJ2-7, with no clear D. Deletions cut 3 bases from V and 4 bases from J, with 17 bases between. Germline assignment: CDR1 SGHRS and CDR2 YFSETQ. The CDR3 consists of 15 residues. CDR3 amino acids: CASSSYPGPDYEQYF. The CDR3 nucleotides read TGCGCCAGCAGCTCATATCCGGGTCCGGATTACGAGCAGTACTTC.

This clonotype has ten or more counts. The chain recombines TRBV19 with TRBJ1-2; a weak D match, TRBD1 (6 bases). Germline values: CDR1 LNHDA, CDR2 SQIVND (reference sequence). The CDR3 is made up of 16 amino acids. V lost 4 bases to trimming and J lost 4 bases, with 19 bases between them. DNA for the CDR3: TGTGCCAGTAGTAACCCGGGACATCCAAGCTCCTATGGCTACACCTTC. It translates to CASSNPGHPSSYGYTF.

This CDR3 is CASSRLAGRNSNQPQHF. CDR3 DNA sequence: TGTGCCAGTAGTCGCTTGGCAGGCCGGAATAGCAATCAGCCCCAGCATTTT. V is TRBV19 and J is TRBJ1-5; D is unclear. The CDR3 totals 17 residues. Trimming stripped 5 bases from V and 0 bases from J, with 17 bases between. Germline lookup yields CDR1 LNHDA and CDR2 SQIVND (reference sequence).

This clonotype was seen many times. The rearrangement joins TRBV28 to TRBJ2-1, with 7 bases identical to TRBD2. The CDR3 covers 16 residues. Losses at the gene ends were 2 bases for V and 1 base for J; bases not matched to a gene: 5. Looked up from germline, CDR1 is MDHEN and CDR2 is SYDVKM. As DNA, the CDR3 is TGTGCCAGCAGTTTAGCGGGAGAAGGGTCCTACAATGAGCAGTTCTTC. Translating it yields CASSLAGEGSYNEQFF. Variable domain in full (rest from reference TRBV28 and TRBJ2-1): DVKVTQSSRYLVKRTGEKVFLECVQDMDHENMFWYRQDPGLGLRLIYFSYDVKMKEKGDIPEGYSVSREKKERFSLILESASTNQTSMYLCASSLAGEGSYNEQFFGPGTRLTVL.

This clonotype was detected ten times or more. This rearrangement joins TRBV20-1 to TRBJ1-5; a weak D match, TRBD1 (5 bases). The CDR3 runs to 16 residues. V lost 0 bases to trimming and J lost 9 bases, with 21 bases between them. The germline CDR1 and CDR2 sequences are DFQATT and SNEGSKA (reference sequence). CDR3 sequence: CSAREGGTADFPPQHF. In DNA form, the CDR3 reads TGCAGTGCTAGAGAAGGAGGGACCGCGGACTTTCCGCCCCAGCATTTT.

The chain is built from TRBV6-4 and TRBJ1-2; D might be TRBD1 (6 bases). Trimming left V 2 bases short and J 2 bases short, with 15 bases between. The CDR3 has 16 residues. CDR1 and CDR2 (germline): MRHNA, SNTAGT. The CDR3 DNA is TGTGCCAGCAGTGACGGGCCAGGGGTCGGGAACTATGGCTACACCTTC. This encodes CASSDGPGVGNYGYTF.

By its share, this clonotype is medium-sized. A read error may produce the germline difference seen at one junction end. CDR3 protein: CASSSTGGKIFF. For the CDR3, the DNA is TGTGCCAGCAGCTCTACAGGGGGAAAAATCTTCTTC. V and J are TRBV7-9 and TRBJ1-2, with 8 bases that match TRBD1. Germline lookup yields CDR1 SEHNR and CDR2 FQNEAQ (reference sequence). The CDR3 totals 12 residues.

The gene calls are TRBV7-6 and TRBJ2-5; D gene uncertain. The germline CDR1 and CDR2 sequences are SGHVS and FNYEAQ. CDR3 length: 11 amino acids. Trimming took 5 bases from V and 5 from J, leaving 6 bases between them. The CDR3 DNA sequence: TGTGCCAGCAGCCAACGGGAGACCCAGTACTTC. Its protein product is CASSQRETQYF. The full variable domain, its missing parts supplied by reference TRBV7-6 and TRBJ2-5, is GAGVSQSPRYKVTKRGQDVALRCDPISGHVSLYWYRQALGQGPEFLTYFNYEAQQDKSGLPNDRFSAERPEGSISTLTIQRTEQRDSAMYRCASSQRETQYFGPGTRLLVL.

J is TRBJ2-1 and V is TRBV2; D gene ambiguous. V was shortened by 0 bases and J by 0 bases, with 15 bases between the two germline ends. This CDR3 is 18 amino acids long. In germline, CDR1 is SNHLY, CDR2 FYNNEI. This CDR3 reads CASSEALRLSSSYNEQFF. The CDR3 nucleotides read TGTGCCAGCAGTGAAGCGCTTCGACTCTCGAGCTCCTACAATGAGCAGTTCTTC. The variable domain in full, completed from reference TRBV2 and TRBJ2-1, reads EPEVTQTPSHQVTQMGQEVILRCVPISNHLYFYWYRQILGQKVEFLVSFYNNEISEKSEIFDDQFSVERPDGSNFTLKIRSTKLEDSAMYFCASSEALRLSSSYNEQFFGPGTRLTVL.

This clonotype was seen ten or more times. The chain recombines TRBV28 with TRBJ2-1; no clear D gene. Germline CDR1 reads MDHEN; CDR2 reads SYDVKM. Trimming shortened V by 3 bases and J by 9 bases, and 6 bases separated the two germline ends. The CDR3 extends over 11 amino acids. Written as DNA, the CDR3 is TGTGCCAGCAGTTTTGGGATTGAGCAGTTCTTC. Protein: CASSFGIEQFF.